This is a list of T cell receptor beta chains from one sample in a study of blood T cell repertoires in COVID-19. TCRdb's copy holds only in-frame clones and misses some; the assay was immunoSEQ multiplex PCR. The sample records 60,000 to 90,000 clones, roughly 88% being singletons. The sequencing sample was made of peripheral blood. Every receptor here comes from a woman aged 50 to 65 with acute or convalescent COVID-19. Both conserved end residues are part of each CDR3. A D gene is named only where the DNA matches it firmly. A clone size is listed for some rows: how often the clone was seen (once, few, many), or a class if it is expanded.

TRBV29-1	TRBD2	.	TRBJ2-7	TGCAGCTTTAGGACTAGCGGGTACGAGCAGTACTTC	CSFRTSGYEQYF
TRBV10-3	.	.	TRBJ2-1	TGTGCCATCAGTGAGATCGGGAACTCCTACAATGAGCAGTTCTTC	CAISEIGNSYNEQFF
TRBV9	.	.	TRBJ1-5	TGTGCCAGCAGCGTGGGGGGGGTAAGCAATCAGCCCCAGCATTTT	CASSVGGVSNQPQHF
TRBV5-6	.	.	TRBJ2-2	TGTGCCAGCAGCTCACAGGGATTCGGGGAGCTGTTTTTT	CASSSQGFGELFF
TRBV7-2	.	.	TRBJ2-1	TGTGCCAGCAGCTTAGGTACAGAGTCCTACAATGAGCAGTTCTTC	CASSLGTESYNEQFF
TRBV7-2	TRBD1	.	TRBJ1-2	TGTGCCAGCAGCCCCGGGACAGTCTATGGCTACACCTTC	CASSPGTVYGYTF
TRBV4-3	.	.	TRBJ2-3	TGCGCCAGCAGCCTCACAGGGCACCGCACAGATACGCAGTATTTT	CASSLTGHRTDTQYF
TRBV7-2	.	.	TRBJ1-4	TGTGCCAGCAGCCCCCAGGCGGGGATGGACGAAAAACTGTTTTTT	CASSPQAGMDEKLFF
TRBV6-2/TRBV6-3	.	.	TRBJ1-1	TGTGCCAGCAGTTCTTTGACAGGCGGAACTGAAGCTTTCTTT	CASSSLTGGTEAFF
TRBV24-1	.	.	TRBJ2-7	TGTGCCCTATTGGCGGGGGCGGTCATCAACGAGCAGTACTTC	CALLAGAVINEQYF
TRBV27	TRBD1	.	TRBJ1-6	TGTGCCAGCACCTCGGACAGGCTTAGCTACAATAATTCACCCCTCCACTTT	CASTSDRLSYNNSPLHF
TRBV28	TRBD1	.	TRBJ1-3	TGTGCCAGCAGTTTAGGGACAGAGGGATCCACCATATATTTT	CASSLGTEGSTIYF
TRBV19	TRBD1	once	TRBJ1-6	TGTGCCAGTACAGGACAGGGGGCAGGATCACCCCTCCACTTT	CASTGQGAGSPLHF
TRBV29-1	.	.	TRBJ2-1	TGCAGCGTTGTAGGGCTAGGGGCACACAATGAGCAGTTCTTC	CSVVGLGAHNEQFF
TRBV3-1/TRBV3-2	.	.	TRBJ1-6	TGTGCCAGCAGCCAAGCCCCCGCGGGCGGAATGGCGAATTCACCCCTCCACTTT	CASSQAPAGGMANSPLHF
TRBV9	.	.	TRBJ1-6	TGTGCCAGCAGCGCGGGGAGGGTGGGGAATTCACCCCTCCACTTT	CASSAGRVGNSPLHF
TRBV2	TRBD1	.	TRBJ1-5	TGTGCCAGCAGTCCCGGACAGGGAGAGCAGCCCCAGCATTTT	CASSPGQGEQPQHF
TRBV27	TRBD1	.	TRBJ2-7	TGTGCCAGCATCCCCCGGACAGGCCGCTACGAGCAGTACTTC	CASIPRTGRYEQYF
TRBV27	.	.	TRBJ1-4	TGTGCCAGCACTAAAGGGGGGGTTAATGAAAAACTGTTTTTT	CASTKGGVNEKLFF
TRBV12-3/TRBV12-4	TRBD1	.	TRBJ1-6	TGTGCCAGCAGTAGACAGGGAATGAGGCCCCTCCACTTT	CASSRQGMRPLHF
TRBV25-1	.	few	TRBJ2-1	TGTGCCAGCAGTTGGGAGTCGGATGAGCAGTTCTTC	CASSWESDEQFF
TRBV6-5	TRBD1	few	TRBJ2-5	TGTGCCAGCAGTAGGACAGGGTTCCGAGAGACCCAGTACTTC	CASSRTGFRETQYF
TRBV11-2	TRBD2	.	TRBJ2-2	TGTGCCAGCAGCCCGTCTCCGGGACTAGTCGTGGGCGGGGAGCTGTTTTTT	CASSPSPGLVVGGELFF
TRBV2	TRBD2	.	TRBJ2-5	TGTGCCAGTCGACTAGCGGAGGGGGGCCAAGAGACCCAGTACTTC	CASRLAEGGQETQYF
TRBV9	.	.	TRBJ2-3	TGTGCCAGCAGCGTAGATGGAGGGGCCACAGATACGCAGTATTTT	CASSVDGGATDTQYF
TRBV12-3/TRBV12-4	.	.	TRBJ1-4	TGTGCCAGCAGTGCGGACAAATATGAAAAACTGTTTTTT	CASSADKYEKLFF
TRBV7-2	.	.	TRBJ2-1	TGTGCCATCCTAGGGAGCTCCTACAATGAGCAGTTCTTC	CAILGSSYNEQFF
TRBV4-3	.	.	TRBJ1-4	TGCGCCAGCAGCCAAGAGGCTTACGGGGTATGGGAAAAACTGTTTTTT	CASSQEAYGVWEKLFF
TRBV7-6	TRBD2	.	TRBJ2-4	TGTGCCAGCAGCGGGACTAGCGGAGGACAGTACTTC	CASSGTSGGQYF
TRBV5-1	TRBD1	few	TRBJ1-1	TGCGCCAGCAGCTTTGGACAGGGGAGGAAAAGTTCGAACACTGAAGCTTTCTTT	CASSFGQGRKSSNTEAFF
TRBV12-3/TRBV12-4	.	.	TRBJ2-7	TGTGCCAGCAGTCCCCGACAGGGAGGGCAGTACTTC	CASSPRQGGQYF
TRBV10-2	.	.	TRBJ2-3	TGCGCCAGCAGTGAGAGAGGTGAGGGTAAAGATACGCAGTATTTT	CASSERGEGKDTQYF
TRBV7-9	TRBD2	.	TRBJ2-7	TGTGCCAGCAGCCCCAGGACTAGCGGGAGTTACGAGCAGTACTTC	CASSPRTSGSYEQYF
TRBV24-1	TRBD2	once	TRBJ2-3	TGTGCCACCGCCGGGACTAGCGGGATGGATACGCAGTATTTT	CATAGTSGMDTQYF
TRBV28	.	.	TRBJ1-2	TGTGCCAGCAGTTTACGAGGGAGTGATGGCTACACCTTC	CASSLRGSDGYTF
TRBV12-3/TRBV12-4	.	.	TRBJ1-1	TGTGCCAGCAGATCGGACACTGAAGCTTTCTTT	CASRSDTEAFF
TRBV27	.	.	TRBJ1-1	TGTGCCAGCAGTTTTTGGCAGGACAAGAAAACTGAAGCTTTCTTT	CASSFWQDKKTEAFF
TRBV11-2	TRBD1	.	TRBJ1-1	TGTGCCAGCAGCTTACACCCGGGACAGGTGAACACTGAAGCTTTCTTT	CASSLHPGQVNTEAFF
TRBV28	.	.	TRBJ2-7	TGTGCCAGCAGTTTTTACCCCGGGACACCGACCTACGAGCAGTACTTC	CASSFYPGTPTYEQYF
TRBV5-5	TRBD1	.	TRBJ2-7	TGTGCCAGCAGCTATGACAGGGTCGAGCAGTACTTC	CASSYDRVEQYF
TRBV28	TRBD1	.	TRBJ1-2	TGTGCCAGCAGTTTCCTATTACAGGGGCTTAAGGGGGGCTACACCTTC	CASSFLLQGLKGGYTF
TRBV5-5	TRBD2	.	TRBJ2-5	TGTGCCAGCAGCCCCCGACTAGCGGGAGAGAGGAAGACCCAGTACTTC	CASSPRLAGERKTQYF
TRBV7-9	.	.	TRBJ1-5	TGTGCCAGCAGTCCTGACAGGTCCAATCAGCCCCAGCATTTT	CASSPDRSNQPQHF
TRBV7-7	.	.	TRBJ2-5	TGTGCCAGCAGCCCAGGGATAGGGGAGACCCAGTACTTC	CASSPGIGETQYF
TRBV30	TRBD1	.	TRBJ1-1	TGTGCCTGGAGTGTTAGTACAGGGGGGAGAGCTTTCTTT	CAWSVSTGGRAFF
TRBV19	TRBD1	.	TRBJ1-1	TGTGCCCCTTCCCTTCCCGGGACAGGGGGCACTGAAGCTTTCTTT	CAPSLPGTGGTEAFF
TRBV27	TRBD1	.	TRBJ1-6	TGTGCCAGCAGTTCTACTACGGGACAGGGATATTCACCCCTCCACTTT	CASSSTTGQGYSPLHF
TRBV18	.	.	TRBJ2-3	TGTGCCAGCTCACCAACGGGGAACACGGATACGCAGTATTTT	CASSPTGNTDTQYF
TRBV5-4	TRBD2	.	TRBJ2-5	TGTGCCAGCAGCTTGGGTGGGACTAGCGGAGAGACCCAGTACTTC	CASSLGGTSGETQYF
TRBV19	TRBD2	.	TRBJ2-7	TGTGCCACCACGGGGCCGGGACTAGCGGGAGGTCGAGCCTACGAGCAGTACTTC	CATTGPGLAGGRAYEQYF
TRBV7-3	.	.	TRBJ2-1	TGTGCCAGCAGCTTAATCGGCAGGTACAATGAGCAGTTCTTC	CASSLIGRYNEQFF
TRBV5-1	TRBD2	.	TRBJ2-1	TGCGCCAGCAGCTTGGATGCGGGAGGCCACTACAATGAGCAGTTCTTC	CASSLDAGGHYNEQFF
TRBV5-6	TRBD2	.	TRBJ2-5	TGTGCCAGCAGCTTGGGGGGAGGGCTCTACCAAGAGACCCAGTACTTC	CASSLGGGLYQETQYF